This TCR beta chain was recovered during a study of shared clonotypes between healthy human individuals (dated by TCRdb to about 2020). Some background on the complete study: Two women and a few men aged 18 to 49 years were included in the cohort. For each donor, CD4 naive and CD4 memory were each run on three plates, CD8 naive on two plates, and CD8 memory on one plate. To estimate repertoire size and how much clonotype sharing occurs between individuals, the study deeply sequenced the blood TCR repertoires of five healthy adults. To increase sequencing depth and limit assay-specific biases, different laboratories used diverse techniques to prepare libraries and sequence TCR repertoires. Each donor's leukapheresis produced roughly between about 0.9 and 9.5 billion PBMCs.

V is pared back by 0 bases and J by 0 bases, with 9 bases lying between the germline termini. Taken from the germline V gene, the CDR1 and CDR2 loops are SGHRS and YFSETQ. The CDR3 numbers 15 residues from cysteine through phenylalanine. This entry keeps only the CDR3 DNA: 45 bases, framed from base 1. Note on this clone: There is no known antigen for this receptor. Qualities for individual bases were not recorded, and no much larger clone is one base off.

The paper as a whole reports these results and caveats: The genetic and exposure-history diversity represented was limited by the small number of donors. Sharing across a handful of donors was observed for 4.5% to 6.5% of naive CD4, over 3% of naive CD8, 2.3% of memory CD4, and roughly 0.4% of memory CD8 clonotypes. Compared with non-shared clonotypes, clonotypes shared by all four sorted-subset donors had higher generation probabilities. Based on pairwise subsampling, the degree of clonotype sharing among donors was expected to be affected by sequencing depth. Larger estimated clonotype richness was generally found for naive subsets than for memory subsets. Sampling was restricted to blood, and TCR repertoires in tissue are likely to differ from TCR repertoires in blood. Rarefaction of sorted-subset datasets indicated incomplete sequencing despite the large sequencing depth.

Using the deep immunoSEQ assay, multiplex PCR amplified TCR CDR3 regions from genomic DNA. Genomic DNA extracted from each cell subset was distributed evenly over all wells of several immunoSEQ 96-well plates, and each plate served as one replicate. For sorted subsets, approximately 210 ng of genomic DNA, equivalent to tens of thousands of T cell genomes, went into each replicate PCR. The purified libraries were quantified using a Qubit 3.0 fluorometer, sized with a Bioanalyzer 2100, and then quantified again using the KAPA Library Quantification kit. A separate single-read 150-cycle Illumina NextSeq 550 flow cell was used to sequence each immunoSEQ 96-well plate. On the study's bioinformatics: Because only junctional sequences without quality scores were contained in the immunoSEQ output, filtering matching that applied to full-length reads could not be performed. To assign V/J genes and CDR3, sequences were annotated using PyIR, a Python wrapper for IgBLAST v1.9, with IMGT germline references. Any read was removed if the V/J assignment was weak (E-value above 1e-6), the CDR3 was missing, or the read contained stop codons, out-of-frame junctions, or ambiguous translated residues. V3J clonotypes were defined as sequences sharing the same inferred V gene, J gene, and CDR3 amino acid sequence. Percentage overlap between repertoires was calculated by dividing the number of shared unique clonotypes by the size of the smaller repertoire. Repertoire richness was assessed with RTK rarefaction, the Chao1 estimator, and Recon v2.1 estimates of unobserved clonotypes. Generation probabilities were computed with OLGA for all TCRbeta clonotypes obtained by the gDNA method from several donors. The table was pulled from immuneACCESS by TCRdb, which kept in-frame rearrangements only. Such tables lose some clones; where checked, under half of the loss comes from unresolved V genes, and the rest has no known cause. Clone size and V and J calls were adopted from that table, with D and trimming inferred from the DNA. The sample records around 2,100,000 clones, approximately 94% of which are singletons. The ten largest make up more than 0.95% of the sample.

CD8 naive samples were CD45RO-negative cells positively selected for CCR7, giving a CD45RA+CCR7+ population that excluded TemRA cells. The donors were healthy, HIV-negative adults who had no recently reported acute infections or vaccinations. Every donor was a Caucasian adult residing in Nashville, Tennessee, USA. After blood collection by leukapheresis, PBMCs were isolated using Ficoll-Histopaque density gradient centrifugation and then cryopreserved in the vapor phase of liquid nitrogen. Analytical flow cytometry was used to check the purity and quantity of every magnetically sorted T cell population. Genomic DNA was isolated from every sorted fraction and measured by UV absorbance on a Nanodrop 2000c.

Sequenced material: naive CD8+ T cells sorted from blood. The cell subset or site label on this specimen signifies: CD45RA+CCR7+. The sequence was obtained from a man younger than 30 in good health. The sequence links TRBV5-1 to TRBJ1-1; the D gene lacks a confident call. In nucleotide form, the sequence is TGCGCCAGCAGCTTGGAGGAGGTCATGAACACTGAAGCTTTCTTT. It codes for CASSLEEVMNTEAFF.